Shown below are 21 T cell receptor beta chains from a single sample sequenced in a study of CD8 T cells in Susac syndrome. Reverse transcription of 0.5 to 1 ug RNA was performed with random hexamers. TCRdb reprocessed the immunoSEQ multiplex PCR reads via MiXCR and lists one record per CDR3 protein. Among roughly 75,000 distinct CDR3 sequences listed, approximately 93% were seen once. Sequenced sample: CD4+ T cells from PBMCs. The receptors were sampled from a human donor with Susac syndrome.

The chain carries TRBV6-1 and TRBJ2-7; either TRBD1 or TRBD2 may fit D (5 bases each). This CDR3 region has 15 residues. Trimming pared 10 bases from V and 3 bases from J, leaving 22 bases between. Germline V gene data show CDR1 as MNHNS and CDR2 as SASEGT. This CDR3 reads CATRTGRSLGYEQYF. For the CDR3, the DNA is TGTGCCACCAGGACGGGACGCAGCCTGGGCTACGAGCAGTACTTC.

The chain has TRBV4-3 and TRBJ2-2; the D gene is possibly TRBD2 (7 bases). Trimming shortened V by 1 base and J by 4 bases, and 13 bases separated the two germline ends. The CDR3 spans 16 residues. CDR1 LGHNA and CDR2 YSLEER come from the germline V gene. For the CDR3, the DNA is TGCGCCAGCAGCCAAGTAACAGGGAGGGGCACCGGGGAGCTGTTTTTT. This sequence encodes CASSQVTGRGTGELFF.

The J gene is TRBJ1-4, the V gene TRBV12-3 or TRBV12-4; D is perhaps TRBD1 (5 bases). This CDR3 has 14 amino acids. Deletions cut 6 bases from V and 8 bases from J, with 16 bases between. The CDR3 DNA is TGTGCCAGCAGCCACCACGGGGGGTACGAAAAACTGTTTTTT. Protein product: CASSHHGGYEKLFF.

The chain recombines TRBV19 with TRBJ2-7; the D gene is possibly TRBD1 (6 bases). V shed 3 bases and J shed 1 base, with 13 bases lying between them. Germline V gives CDR1 LNHDA, CDR2 SQIVND (reference sequence). The CDR3 spans 15 residues. As DNA, the CDR3 is TGTGCCAGTAGTATGATCTGGGGGCAGTCCTACGAGCAGTACTTC. Residues: CASSMIWGQSYEQYF. The whole variable domain, filled in from reference TRBV19 and TRBJ2-7, reads DGGITQSPKYLFRKEGQNVTLSCEQNLNHDAMYWYRQDPGQGLRLIYYSQIVNDFQKGDIAEGYSVSREKKESFPLTVTSAQKNPTAFYLCASSMIWGQSYEQYFGPGTRLTVT.

The CDR3, as DNA: TGTGCCAGCAGTGAAGGGCAGGGGTTGAACTATGGCTACACCTTC. It codes for CASSEGQGLNYGYTF. The chain uses TRBV2 and TRBJ1-2; TRBD1 might be the D (6 bases). Per the germline V gene, CDR1 is SNHLY and CDR2 is FYNNEI. The CDR3 loop spans 15 amino acids. Trimming stripped 1 base from V and 2 bases from J, with 11 bases between.

This chain links TRBV2 with TRBJ1-2; the D is unclear. V was shortened by 6 bases and J by 4 bases, with 9 bases between the two germline ends. The V gene's germline CDR1 is SNHLY and CDR2 FYNNEI. The length of the CDR3 is 12 residues. The CDR3 here is CASRRLIYGYTF. CDR3 sequence (DNA): TGTGCCAGCAGGAGACTGATCTATGGCTACACCTTC.

The rearrangement links TRBV7-9 to TRBJ1-5, with 9 nucleotides matching TRBD1. This CDR3 spans 15 amino acids. The V segment lost 3 bases and the J segment 3 bases; nucleotides outside the gene matches: 3. Germline CDR1 and CDR2: SEHNR and FQNEAQ (reference sequence). This CDR3 reads CASSFGTGSNQPQHF. As DNA, the CDR3 is TGTGCCAGCAGCTTCGGGACAGGGTCCAATCAGCCCCAGCATTTT.

The chain combines TRBV24-1 with TRBJ1-2; no clear D gene. Germline CDR1 is KGHDR and CDR2 is SFDVKD. This CDR3 is 13 amino acids long. V was trimmed by 3 bases and J by 4 bases, leaving 8 bases between them. DNA of the CDR3: TGTGCCACCAGTGATCCCGGGAGCTATGGCTACACCTTC. Its protein is CATSDPGSYGYTF.

The genes are TRBV19 and TRBJ2-5; a weak D match, TRBD1 (5 bases). With 5 bases removed from V and 4 bases from J, the gap between germline ends came to 11 bases. This CDR3 has 13 amino acids. Germline loops: CDR1 LNHDA, CDR2 SQIVND (reference sequence). In DNA form, the CDR3 reads TGTGCCAGTAGTTCAGGGTGGGGAGAGACCCAGTACTTC. Translating it yields CASSSGWGETQYF.

The V call is TRBV7-3, the J call TRBJ2-3, with TRBD2 as a possible D gene (7 bases). Germline V gene lookup returns CDR1 SGHTA and CDR2 FQGTGA. CDR3 length: 15 amino acids. Trimming pared 5 bases from V and 4 bases from J, leaving 16 bases between. As DNA, the CDR3 is TGTGCCAGCAGCCCCTACGGGGGGCGTTCAGATACGCAGTATTTT. This gives the protein CASSPYGGRSDTQYF. Combining the CDR3 with reference TRBV7-3 and TRBJ2-3 gives the whole variable domain GAGVSQTPSNKVTEKGKYVELRCDPISGHTALYWYRQSLGQGPEFLIYFQGTGAADDSGLPNDRFFAVRPEGSVSTLKIQRTERGDSAVYLCASSPYGGRSDTQYFGPGTRLTVL.

V and J are TRBV5-1 and TRBJ2-7; 12 positions agree with TRBD1. This CDR3 is built from 16 residues. V was pared by 2 bases and J by 5 bases, with 8 bases of the junction left unmatched. Germline V gives CDR1 SGHRS, CDR2 YFSETQ. The CDR3 sequence: CASSFHSGTGGHEQYF. CDR3 coding DNA: TGCGCCAGCAGCTTTCATTCCGGGACAGGGGGCCACGAGCAGTACTTC.

The chain is built from TRBV14 and TRBJ1-6, with D possibly matching TRBD1 (5 bases). CDR1 SGHDN and CDR2 FVKESK come from the germline V gene. Trimming took off 1 base at V and 0 bases at J, with 13 bases between the two ends. This CDR3 spans 18 amino acids. CDR3 loop: CASSQGGGTSSYNSPLHF. For the CDR3, the DNA is TGTGCCAGCAGCCAAGGGGGAGGGACGAGCTCCTATAATTCACCCCTCCACTTT.

A remark on this clonotype: Relative to the germline gene, one junction end is altered; a read error may explain this. This sequence joins TRBV7-4 and TRBJ1-1; D unresolved. This CDR3 has 18 amino acids. The germline gives CDR1 SGHVT, CDR2 SQSDAQ. CDR3 bases: TGTGCCAACAGCTTACCTATGACGGAATTGATAATGAACACTGAAGCTTTCTTT. It codes for CANSLPMTELIMNTEAFF.

In DNA form, the CDR3 reads TGTGCCAGCTCACCAGATATGGGTTCCTACGAGCAGTACTTC. Encoded protein: CASSPDMGSYEQYF. The chain employs TRBV18 and TRBJ2-7; the D is unclear. V was clipped by 2 bases and J by 1 base, with 9 bases between them. This CDR3 contains 14 residues. Germline lookup yields CDR1 KGHSH and CDR2 LQKENI.

The CDR3 spells CASRIWDSSPLHF. CDR3 coding DNA: TGTGCCAGCAGAATTTGGGACAGTTCACCCCTCCACTTT. The chain employs TRBV7-2 and TRBJ1-6; 7 bases fit TRBD1. There are 13 residues in the CDR3. CDR1 and CDR2 (germline): SGHTA, FQGNSA. Germline trimming cut 6 bases from V and 9 bases from J; bases unmatched to any gene: 5.

In its sample, this clonotype was seen once. This sequence joins TRBV14 and TRBJ1-4; D gene ambiguous. CDR3 length: 14 residues. V was pared by 0 bases and J by 5 bases, with 7 bases between. CDR1 SGHDN and CDR2 FVKESK come from the germline V gene. The CDR3 sequence is CASSQEAVNEKLFF. In DNA form, the CDR3 reads TGTGCCAGCAGCCAAGAAGCAGTGAATGAAAAACTGTTTTTT.

This clonotype was detected only a few times. The chain's CDR3 is CSAQRQGTTYNEQFF. The CDR3 coding sequence is TGCAGCGCCCAAAGGCAGGGAACCACCTACAATGAGCAGTTCTTC. The chain links TRBV29-1 to TRBJ2-1; possible D gene TRBD1, 5 bases. CDR1 and CDR2 from the germline V gene are SQVTM and ANQGSEA. This CDR3 is built from 15 residues. Trimming cost V 7 bases and J 2 bases, with 18 bases left between them.

This rearrangement joins TRBV7-3 to TRBJ2-5, with 10 bases fitting TRBD1. Germline V gene sequence: CDR1 SGHTA, CDR2 FQGTGA. Losses at the gene ends were 5 bases for V and 6 bases for J; bases not matched to a gene: 3. The CDR3 extends over 13 amino acids. DNA of the CDR3: TGTGCCAGCAGCACGGGACAGGGGAAGACCCAGTACTTC. Encoded protein: CASSTGQGKTQYF.

The chain links TRBV14 to TRBJ1-4; 11 bases are a match to TRBD1. This CDR3 contains 16 residues. V lost 4 bases to trimming and J lost 8 bases; unmatched junction nucleotides: 9. Germline CDR1 SGHDN, CDR2 FVKESK. The CDR3 bases are TGTGCCAGCAGCCTGGGACAGGGGGTTCGAGGAGAAAAACTGTTTTTT. Amino acid sequence: CASSLGQGVRGEKLFF.

The chain employs TRBV20-1 and TRBJ2-3, with D perhaps TRBD1 (5 bases). V was pared by 6 bases and J by 6 bases, with 19 bases between. The CDR3 is 14 residues long. Germline CDR1 is DFQATT and CDR2 is SNEGSKA (reference sequence). The CDR3 sequence: CSAVVGASRDTQYF. CDR3 DNA: TGCAGTGCGGTAGTAGGGGCCTCACGGGATACGCAGTATTTT.

This chain connects TRBV5-1 to TRBJ1-6, with D perhaps matching TRBD1 (5 bases). This CDR3 comprises 15 residues. V lost 0 bases and J lost 7, with 11 bases in between. Germline assignment: CDR1 SGHRS and CDR2 YFSETQ. This chain's CDR3 is CASSLAGQSNSPLHF. The CDR3 DNA is TGCGCCAGCAGCTTGGCGGGGCAGAGCAATTCACCCCTCCACTTT. The full variable domain, rest sourced from reference TRBV5-1 and TRBJ1-6, is KAGVTQTPRYLIKTRGQQVTLSCSPISGHRSVSWYQQTPGQGLQFLFEYFSETQRNKGNFPGRFSGRQFSNSRSEMNVSTLELGDSALYLCASSLAGQSNSPLHFGNGTRLTVT.